This TCR beta chain was identified during a study of OX40 agonist ivuxolimab in advanced cancers. At the level of the study: Ivuxolimab was delivered to patients intravenously every 2 weeks at doses spanning 0.01 to 10 mg/kg. Whole-study results and caveats: Clones of CD4+ and CD8+ blood T cells grew by week 6 at doses of 0.1 to 3.0 mg/kg. The mean number of expanded clones was higher in CD8+ T cells than in CD4+.

In the case of this clone: Its antigen is undetermined.

This CDR3 spans 15 amino acids. V was pared by 2 bases and J by 6 bases, with 4 bases of the junction left unmatched. Germline V gene data show CDR1 as MNHEY and CDR2 as SMNVEV (reference sequence). Clones were sequenced by immunoSEQ multiplex PCR, and TCRdb holds only the in-frame ones, with some missing. Of 30,000 to 40,000 clones detected, 84% appear once; the ten largest clones hold about a sixth. The chain has TRBV27 and TRBJ2-7; 13 nucleotides agree with TRBD2. This clonotype originated in an adult with an advanced solid tumor such as melanoma, head and neck, liver or kidney cancer. The sample here was CD4+ or CD8+ T cells sorted from blood, taken in a trial of the OX40 agonist ivuxolimab. CDR3 protein: CASSLTSGGAREQYF. CDR3 coding DNA: TGTGCCAGCAGTTTAACTAGCGGGGGGGCTCGCGAGCAGTACTTC.